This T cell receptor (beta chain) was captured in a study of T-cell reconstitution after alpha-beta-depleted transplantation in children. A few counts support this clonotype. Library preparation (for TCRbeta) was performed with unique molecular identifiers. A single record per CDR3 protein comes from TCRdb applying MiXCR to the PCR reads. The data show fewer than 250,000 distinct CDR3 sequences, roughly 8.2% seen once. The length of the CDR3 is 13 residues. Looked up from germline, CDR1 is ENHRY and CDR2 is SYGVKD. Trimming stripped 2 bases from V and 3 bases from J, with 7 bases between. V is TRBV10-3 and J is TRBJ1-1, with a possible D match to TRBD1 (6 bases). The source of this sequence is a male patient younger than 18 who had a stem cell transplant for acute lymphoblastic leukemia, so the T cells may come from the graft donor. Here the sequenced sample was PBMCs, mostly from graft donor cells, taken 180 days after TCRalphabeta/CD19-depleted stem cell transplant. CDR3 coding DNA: TGTGCCATCAGTGAGGGACAGTACACTGAAGCTTTCTTT. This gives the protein CAISEGQYTEAFF.